This passage covers 27 T cell receptor beta chains from one sample sequenced in a study of OX40 agonist ivuxolimab in advanced cancers. Generated by immunoSEQ multiplex PCR, the TCRdb table keeps only in-frame clones and is missing some. The sample lists 65,000 to 80,000 clones, about 80% seen once, with around 0.51% in the top ten. This specimen was CD4+ or CD8+ T cells sorted from blood, taken in a trial of the OX40 agonist ivuxolimab. The receptor source for this set is an adult with an advanced solid tumor such as melanoma, head and neck, liver or kidney cancer.

The chain links TRBV19 to TRBJ1-5; no clear D. The CDR3 consists of 15 residues. The germline gives CDR1 LNHDA, CDR2 SQIVND (reference sequence). Trimming took off 6 bases at V and 4 bases at J, with 16 bases between the two ends. The CDR3 nucleotides are TGTGCCAGTAGCCAATCCCCGGGAGGGAATCAGCCCCAGCATTTT. Protein: CASSQSPGGNQPQHF.

This clone was counted only a few times. The chain is built from TRBV28 and TRBJ2-2; 7 positions agree with TRBD1. Trimming took 5 bases from V and 1 from J; bases not matched to a gene: 10. This CDR3 comprises 17 residues. CDR1 is MDHEN, CDR2 SYDVKM, per germline. CDR3: CASSPRTGMKNTGELFF. The CDR3 region has the DNA TGTGCCAGCAGTCCCAGGACAGGTATGAAGAACACCGGGGAGCTGTTTTTT. The whole variable domain, filled in from reference TRBV28 and TRBJ2-2, reads DVKVTQSSRYLVKRTGEKVFLECVQDMDHENMFWYRQDPGLGLRLIYFSYDVKMKEKGDIPEGYSVSREKKERFSLILESASTNQTSMYLCASSPRTGMKNTGELFFGEGSRLTVL.

This chain connects TRBV5-1 to TRBJ2-3; a possible D gene is TRBD2 (5 bases). CDR3 size: 16 residues. Germline loops: CDR1 SGHRS, CDR2 YFSETQ. The V end was cut by 1 base, the J end by 1 base, with 13 bases between. The CDR3 nucleotides are TGCGCCAGCAGCTTGATAGGGCCCGGGGGCACAGATACGCAGTATTTT. The encoded protein is CASSLIGPGGTDTQYF.

The chain couples TRBV28 to TRBJ1-3; D is ambiguous. CDR1 MDHEN and CDR2 SYDVKM come from the germline V gene. Trimming took 3 bases from V and 4 from J, leaving 13 bases between them. The CDR3 is made up of 15 amino acids. The CDR3 DNA sequence: TGTGCCAGCAGTTTCAGCGGCGTAGGAGGAAACACCATATATTTT. The encoded protein is CASSFSGVGGNTIYF.

The J gene is TRBJ2-1, the V gene TRBV28, with 15 bases identical to TRBD2. Trimming cost V 10 bases and J 6 bases; bases outside gene matches: 4. The CDR3 has 14 residues. From germline, CDR1 is MDHEN and CDR2 SYDVKM. CDR3 in DNA: TGTGCCACGGGGACTAGCGGGAGGTCCAATGAGCAGTTCTTC. Translating gives CATGTSGRSNEQFF.

This chain connects TRBV6-1 to TRBJ2-7, with TRBD2 matching over 9 bases. The CDR3 length is 14 residues. Germline-derived CDR1 and CDR2 are MNHNS and SASEGT. Losses at the gene ends were 5 bases for V and 4 bases for J; bases not matched to a gene: 6. This CDR3 reads CASSQQRGAYEQYF. The DNA for the CDR3 is TGTGCCAGCAGTCAACAGCGGGGGGCATACGAGCAGTACTTC.

The chain combines TRBV5-1 with TRBJ2-1; TRBD2 agrees at 8 bases. The CDR3 extends over 17 amino acids. The V gene end was trimmed by 1 base and the J gene end by 2 bases; junction bases not matched to a gene: 8. The V gene's germline CDR1 is SGHRS and CDR2 YFSETQ. CDR3 sequence reads: CASSLPGLAFAYNEQFF. The CDR3 coding sequence is TGCGCCAGCAGCTTGCCAGGACTAGCCTTCGCCTACAATGAGCAGTTCTTC.

A single count supports this clone. The V gene is TRBV7-9, the J gene TRBJ2-7, with 9 bases fitting TRBD1. This CDR3 is 14 amino acids long. J gave up 0 bases and V 7 bases, and 4 bases lay outside the gene matches. The germline gives CDR1 SEHNR, CDR2 FQNEAQ (reference sequence). The chain's CDR3 is CASKRTGVSYEQYF. The CDR3 DNA is TGTGCCAGCAAGCGGACAGGGGTCTCCTACGAGCAGTACTTC.

V and J are TRBV19 and TRBJ2-3; D not resolved. CDR3 length: 12 residues. Per the germline V gene, CDR1 is LNHDA and CDR2 is SQIVND (reference sequence). Trimming left V 0 bases short and J 3 bases short, with 1 base between. DNA of the CDR3: TGTGCCAGTAGTATAGAAACAGATACGCAGTATTTT. It encodes CASSIETDTQYF. Based on the CDR3 plus reference TRBV19 and TRBJ2-3, the full variable domain is DGGITQSPKYLFRKEGQNVTLSCEQNLNHDAMYWYRQDPGQGLRLIYYSQIVNDFQKGDIAEGYSVSREKKESFPLTVTSAQKNPTAFYLCASSIETDTQYFGPGTRLTVL.

The chain joins TRBV19 to TRBJ1-2; tentatively, D is TRBD1 (6 bases). V was cut by 4 bases and J by 3 bases, with 9 bases left in between. CDR1 is LNHDA and CDR2 is SQIVND in the germline V gene (reference sequence). The CDR3 is 13 residues long. CDR3 residues: CASSKKGDYGYTF. The CDR3 region has the DNA TGTGCCAGTAGTAAAAAGGGGGACTATGGCTACACCTTC.

The chain links TRBV2 to TRBJ2-1; TRBD1 agrees at 7 bases. This CDR3 spans 15 amino acids. V shed 5 bases and J 0 bases; nucleotides not matched to a gene: 4. From germline, CDR1 is SNHLY and CDR2 FYNNEI. For the CDR3, the DNA is TGTGCCAGCAGTAGACAGGGAAGCTCCTACAATGAGCAGTTCTTC. Its protein product is CASSRQGSSYNEQFF.

This chain uses TRBV6-5 with TRBJ2-7, with 7 bases aligning to TRBD1. Germline V gene data show CDR1 as MNHEY and CDR2 as SVGAGI. With V trimmed by 4 bases and J by 5 bases, 11 bases remained unmatched. CDR3 length: 15 amino acids. The CDR3 is CASSSPAQGDHEQYF. CDR3 sequence (DNA): TGTGCCAGCAGTTCCCCAGCCCAGGGGGACCACGAGCAGTACTTC.

This rearrangement joins TRBV5-1 to TRBJ2-1, with D tentatively TRBD2 (6 bases). The CDR3 consists of 18 residues. CDR1 SGHRS and CDR2 YFSETQ come from the germline V gene. Trimming shortened V by 0 bases and J by 5 bases, and 21 bases separated the two germline ends. Here the CDR3 reads CASSLVGGVPQGDNEQFF. DNA for the CDR3: TGCGCCAGCAGCTTGGTGGGGGGAGTCCCCCAGGGCGACAATGAGCAGTTCTTC. The complete variable domain, with remaining parts taken from reference TRBV5-1 and TRBJ2-1, reads KAGVTQTPRYLIKTRGQQVTLSCSPISGHRSVSWYQQTPGQGLQFLFEYFSETQRNKGNFPGRFSGRQFSNSRSEMNVSTLELGDSALYLCASSLVGGVPQGDNEQFFGPGTRLTVL.

The J gene is TRBJ2-5, the V gene TRBV29-1; 11 bases map to TRBD2. The CDR3 runs 19 residues. The germline gives CDR1 SQVTM, CDR2 ANQGSEA. V lost 0 bases to trimming and J lost 4 bases; unmatched junction nucleotides: 16. The chain's CDR3 is CSVEDELAGAPWGGETQYF. The CDR3 DNA reads as TGCAGCGTTGAAGATGAACTAGCGGGAGCCCCGTGGGGTGGAGAGACCCAGTACTTC.

The chain is built from TRBV27 and TRBJ2-5; D not certain. Trimming removed 5 bases from V and 0 bases from J, with 13 bases in between. Germline CDR1 is MNHEY and CDR2 is SMNVEV (reference sequence). The CDR3 runs 15 residues. DNA of the CDR3: TGTGCCAGCAGTCCACGTATCGAAAACCAAGAGACCCAGTACTTC. Amino acids: CASSPRIENQETQYF.

A word on this clone: The same CDR3 can be traced to other DNA sequences in this sample. This sequence joins TRBV5-4 and TRBJ2-3, with unresolved D. V lost 4 bases and J lost 2, with 5 bases in between. Germline loops: CDR1 SGHNT, CDR2 YYREEE (reference sequence). The length of the CDR3 is 12 residues. The chain's CDR3 is CASSLSTDTQYF. CDR3 coding DNA: TGTGCCAGCAGCCTTTCCACAGATACGCAGTATTTT. The full variable domain, rest sourced from reference TRBV5-4 and TRBJ2-3, is ETGVTQSPTHLIKTRGQQVTLRCSSQSGHNTVSWYQQALGQGPQFIFQYYREEENGRGNFPPRFSGLQFPNYSSELNVNALELDDSALYLCASSLSTDTQYFGPGTRLTVL.

This clone was recorded once. V and J are TRBV29-1 and TRBJ2-3; 7 bases match TRBD2. J gave up 1 base and V 6 bases, and 7 bases lay outside the gene matches. This CDR3 region has 14 residues. Looked up from germline, CDR1 is SQVTM and CDR2 is ANQGSEA. The CDR3 loop is CSVSGIWGTDTQYF. The CDR3, as DNA: TGCAGCGTAAGCGGGATATGGGGCACAGATACGCAGTATTTT.

This clone was recorded at least ten times. The chain employs TRBV2 and TRBJ2-6; D gene uncertain. Trimming pared 10 bases from V and 2 bases from J, leaving 12 bases between. This CDR3 spans 14 amino acids. Germline CDR1 reads SNHLY; CDR2 reads FYNNEI. The CDR3 nucleotides are TGTGCCACCAACCGCGGTGCTGGGGCCAACGTCCTGACTTTC. Protein product: CATNRGAGANVLTF.

The chain combines TRBV6-6 with TRBJ1-1; D gene uncertain. The CDR3 totals 13 residues. CDR1 MNHNY and CDR2 SVGAGI come from the germline V gene (reference sequence). Trimming removed 2 bases at V and 1 base at J, with 5 bases between. The DNA for the CDR3 is TGTGCCAGCAGTTACGATGGGAACACTGAAGCTTTCTTT. It translates to CASSYDGNTEAFF.

This chain connects TRBV10-1 to TRBJ1-5; D might be TRBD1 (5 bases). The length of the CDR3 is 15 residues. The germline gives CDR1 WNHNN, CDR2 SYGVQD (reference sequence). V lost 9 bases and J 0 bases, leaving 15 bases between the germline ends. The CDR3 spells CARGGKRDSNQPQHF. DNA for the CDR3: TGCGCCAGGGGGGGGAAGAGGGATAGCAATCAGCCCCAGCATTTT.

This sequence joins TRBV15 and TRBJ1-4; the D is unclear. V gave up 2 bases and J gave up 6 bases, with 16 bases separating them. The CDR3 is made up of 16 amino acids. CDR1 is LNHNV and CDR2 is YYDKDF in the germline V gene (reference sequence). The chain's CDR3 is CATSRYRGVADEKLFF. The CDR3 region has the DNA TGTGCCACCAGCAGATATCGCGGGGTTGCGGATGAAAAACTGTTTTTT.

The chain couples TRBV28 to TRBJ1-3, with a possible D match to TRBD1 (5 bases). The germline V gene has CDR1 MDHEN and CDR2 SYDVKM. The CDR3 has 17 residues. V was clipped by 4 bases and J by 4 bases, with 20 bases between them. The CDR3, as DNA: TGTGCCAGCAGTTCCTTAAGGGCCAGGGCTGGGGGAAACACCATATATTTT. Its protein is CASSSLRARAGGNTIYF.

This clone was counted once. The genes are TRBV5-6 and TRBJ2-1, with 9 positions matching TRBD1. Per germline, CDR1 SGHDT and CDR2 YYEEEE. With V trimmed by 3 bases and J by 12 bases, 10 bases remained unmatched. CDR3 length: 14 amino acids. CDR3 sequence reads: CASSSPGTGTGQFF. The CDR3 DNA reads as TGTGCCAGCAGCTCGCCCGGGACAGGGACTGGGCAGTTCTTC.

The chain is built from TRBV9 and TRBJ2-1; tentatively, D is TRBD1 or TRBD2 (5 bases each). The V and J ends lost 0 bases and 4 bases respectively, with 11 bases between them. Germline CDR1 is SGDLS and CDR2 is YYNGEE. The CDR3 spans 15 residues. The CDR3 DNA follows: TGTGCCAGCAGCGTAGTGGGGGTGGGGTACAATGAGCAGTTCTTC. Translated, it gives CASSVVGVGYNEQFF.

The rearrangement joins TRBV5-1 to TRBJ2-7; D unresolved. Per the germline V gene, CDR1 is SGHRS and CDR2 is YFSETQ. This CDR3 has 12 amino acids. V dropped 5 bases and J dropped 3 bases, with 9 bases sitting between them. The CDR3 nucleotides read TGCGCCAGCAGTCTCAGCAGCTACGAGCAGTACTTC. Translating gives CASSLSSYEQYF. The variable domain in full, completed from reference TRBV5-1 and TRBJ2-7, reads KAGVTQTPRYLIKTRGQQVTLSCSPISGHRSVSWYQQTPGQGLQFLFEYFSETQRNKGNFPGRFSGRQFSNSRSEMNVSTLELGDSALYLCASSLSSYEQYFGPGTRLTVT.

The chain has TRBV7-2 and TRBJ2-3, with 7 bases identical to TRBD1. Trimming at V came to 4 bases and at J to 5 bases, leaving 12 bases not matched to a gene. This CDR3 region has 16 residues. Germline V CDR1 and CDR2: SGHTA, FQGNSA. This CDR3 reads CASSSQPGTVVDTQYF. In DNA, the CDR3 is TGTGCCAGCAGCTCTCAGCCCGGGACAGTCGTAGATACGCAGTATTTT.

The chain is built from TRBV7-9 and TRBJ2-7; 11 bases line up with TRBD2. Germline values: CDR1 SEHNR, CDR2 FQNEAQ (reference sequence). The V gene end was trimmed by 6 bases and the J gene end by 2 bases; junction bases not matched to a gene: 6. The CDR3 consists of 15 residues. The CDR3 sequence: CASSLRLAGTYEQYF. In DNA, the CDR3 is TGTGCCAGCAGTCTAAGACTAGCGGGAACCTACGAGCAGTACTTC.